The TCR beta chain described here comes from a study of T cell responses to AZD1222 COVID-19 vaccine. Overall study findings and caveats: Repertoire sampling happened only post peak T cell response. Within unmutated variant regions lay the reported targets of nearly half of spike-specific TCRs.

The germline V gene has CDR1 MNHEY and CDR2 SVGEGT. The CDR3 length is 13 residues. Trimming left V 5 bases short and J 5 bases short, with 12 bases between. In the case of this clone: Antigen unknown.

Profiling relied on immunoSEQ multiplex PCR, and the TCRdb table lists in-frame clones only, not all of them. The sample gives 120,000 or so clones, around 89% of which show up once; over 8.5% is in the top ten. This receptor was identified in an adult in good health. Sample: peripheral blood, taken on day 0 of MenACWY control vaccination. The gene calls are TRBV6-2 or TRBV6-3 and TRBJ2-5; D is undetermined. The CDR3 DNA is TGTGCCAGCAGTCAACCCCCCTCCGAGACCCAGTACTTC. Translated, it gives CASSQPPSETQYF.